Presented here are 25 T cell receptor beta chains from one specimen sequenced in a study of T cell responses to AZD1222 COVID-19 vaccine. The assay was immunoSEQ multiplex PCR, and TCRdb's table has in-frame clones only and misses some. The sample has 80,000 or so clones, 70% to 85% seen once. The specimen was peripheral blood, collected on day 0 of AZD1222 vaccination. The receptors derive from an adult in good health.

This sequence joins TRBV5-5 and TRBJ1-5; D uncertain. The V end lost 0 bases, the J end lost 1 base, and 5 bases lay between the germline ends. Germline values: CDR1 SGHKS, CDR2 YYEKEE (reference sequence). The CDR3 covers 14 residues. In DNA form, the CDR3 reads TGTGCCAGCAGCTTGGGATTCAGCAATCAGCCCCAGCATTTT. This codes for CASSLGFSNQPQHF.

The chain carries TRBV5-5 and TRBJ2-3; D is undetermined. Germline-derived CDR1 and CDR2 are SGHKS and YYEKEE (reference sequence). The CDR3 has 13 residues. V was pared by 0 bases and J by 5 bases, with 7 bases between. The CDR3 DNA sequence: TGTGCCAGCAGCTTGGGACCGAGAGATACGCAGTATTTT. Its translation: CASSLGPRDTQYF.

This clone was counted a few times. The V call is TRBV27, the J call TRBJ1-2; D gene unclear. The CDR3 runs 14 residues. Trimming took off 8 bases at V and 3 bases at J, with 16 bases between the two ends. Germline-derived CDR1 and CDR2 are MNHEY and SMNVEV (reference sequence). The CDR3 here is CASRTSGTDYGYTF. CDR3 nucleotides: TGTGCCAGCCGGACCTCGGGCACGGACTATGGCTACACCTTC.

CDR3 protein: CASSLVGGVDTEAFF. As DNA, the CDR3 is TGTGCCAGCAGCTTGGTGGGGGGCGTCGACACTGAAGCTTTCTTT. The rearrangement joins TRBV5-6 to TRBJ1-1, with D maybe TRBD1 (6 bases). The germline V gene encodes CDR1 SGHDT and CDR2 YYEEEE. V was clipped by 0 bases and J by 3 bases, with 12 bases between them. The CDR3 runs to 15 residues.

This rearrangement joins TRBV9 to TRBJ1-2; TRBD1 matches 8 bases. The CDR3 loop spans 14 amino acids. The V gene end was trimmed by 1 base and the J gene end by 4 bases; junction bases not matched to a gene: 3. Germline CDR1 SGDLS, CDR2 YYNGEE. CDR3 sequence: CASSVTGQAYGYTF. For the CDR3, the DNA is TGTGCCAGCAGCGTAACGGGACAGGCCTATGGCTACACCTTC.

The gene calls are TRBV19 and TRBJ2-7; 8 nucleotides line up with TRBD2. The germline V gene has CDR1 LNHDA and CDR2 SQIVND (reference sequence). Trimming took 5 bases from V and 6 from J; bases not matched to a gene: 15. This CDR3 comprises 16 residues. DNA for the CDR3: TGTGCCAGTAGTCGGTTAGAAGCGGGAGCGTTCCGCGAGCAGTACTTC. Translation: CASSRLEAGAFREQYF. Full variable domain (rest looked up from reference TRBV19 and TRBJ2-7): DGGITQSPKYLFRKEGQNVTLSCEQNLNHDAMYWYRQDPGQGLRLIYYSQIVNDFQKGDIAEGYSVSREKKESFPLTVTSAQKNPTAFYLCASSRLEAGAFREQYFGPGTRLTVT.

This chain joins TRBV12-1 and TRBJ2-5. TRBV12-1 is designated a pseudogene. The CDR3 spans 17 residues. The CDR3 coding sequence is TGTGCCAGCAGCTCCAAACGGTGTGGGGGGCGCGTGGAGACCCAGTACTTC. Translated, it gives CASSSKRCGGRVETQYF.

This clone was seen a handful of times. The chain combines TRBV6-5 with TRBJ2-6; 9 bases match TRBD2. V lost 6 bases to trimming and J lost 2 bases; unmatched junction nucleotides: 2. The germline V gene has CDR1 MNHEY and CDR2 SVGAGI. The length of the CDR3 is 15 residues. The CDR3: CASRVAGAGANVLTF. For the CDR3, the DNA is TGTGCCAGCAGGGTAGCGGGGGCTGGGGCCAACGTCCTGACTTTC.

This clone has just one count. J is TRBJ2-1 and V is TRBV12-3 or TRBV12-4; D remains unclear. V lost 3 bases and J lost 6, with 3 bases in between. There are 11 residues in the CDR3. The CDR3 sequence is CASSFSNEQFF. In DNA, the CDR3 is TGTGCCAGCAGTTTTAGCAATGAGCAGTTCTTC.

This clone came up a few times. The genes are TRBV2 and TRBJ2-7; TRBD1 aligns across 11 bases. Germline-derived CDR1 and CDR2 are SNHLY and FYNNEI. With 5 bases clipped from V and 4 bases from J, the junction kept 4 bases outside the gene matches. CDR3 size: 14 residues. The CDR3 nucleotides read TGTGCCAGCAGTCCGGGACAGGGGGGATACGAGCAGTACTTC. It codes for CASSPGQGGYEQYF.

The rearrangement uses TRBV7-2 and TRBJ1-2; a weak D match, TRBD1 (5 bases). Germline V gene lookup returns CDR1 SGHTA and CDR2 FQGNSA. V was shortened by 5 bases and J by 12 bases, with 16 bases between the two germline ends. The CDR3 loop spans 12 amino acids. The CDR3: CASSGPGHTDTF. CDR3 nucleotide sequence: TGTGCCAGCAGCGGCCCCGGACATACCGACACCTTC.

The gene calls are TRBV6-2 or TRBV6-3 and TRBJ1-1; D is ambiguous. The germline CDR1 and CDR2 sequences are MNHEY and SVGEGT. Trimming left V 5 bases short and J 6 bases short, with 10 bases between. This CDR3 spans 12 amino acids. The CDR3 region is CASSPNFPEAFF. In DNA, the CDR3 is TGTGCCAGCAGTCCCAATTTTCCTGAAGCTTTCTTT.

This clone was observed a few times. The rearrangement uses TRBV20-1 and TRBJ2-5; D might be TRBD2 (6 bases). Trimming stripped 6 bases from V and 4 bases from J, with 9 bases between. The CDR3 length is 11 residues. In germline, CDR1 is DFQATT, CDR2 SNEGSKA (reference sequence). The CDR3 reads CSATLAETQYF. The DNA for the CDR3 is TGCAGTGCCACACTAGCAGAGACCCAGTACTTC.

V usage is TRBV19 and J usage is TRBJ1-5; D may be TRBD1 (6 bases). Germline lookup yields CDR1 LNHDA and CDR2 SQIVND (reference sequence). This CDR3 is 14 amino acids long. V dropped 7 bases and J dropped 3 bases, with 13 bases sitting between them. The CDR3 sequence is CASMGGGINQPQHF. The CDR3 DNA reads as TGTGCCAGTATGGGGGGCGGAATCAATCAGCCCCAGCATTTT.

The chain is built from TRBV9 and TRBJ2-3, with a tentative D call TRBD2 (6 bases). CDR3 length: 15 residues. The germline CDR1 and CDR2 sequences are SGDLS and YYNGEE. With 4 bases removed from V and 3 bases from J, the gap between germline ends came to 15 bases. CDR3 nucleotide sequence: TGTGCCAGCAGCCTGGAGGGGATCCGGACAGATACGCAGTATTTT. This gives the protein CASSLEGIRTDTQYF.

The V gene is TRBV5-6, the J gene TRBJ1-2; maybe TRBD1 (5 bases). CDR3 length: 13 amino acids. Germline CDR1 SGHDT, CDR2 YYEEEE. With 4 bases removed from V and 4 bases from J, the gap between germline ends came to 11 bases. CDR3 DNA sequence: TGTGCCAGCAGCCCGGGGGGGACCTATGGCTACACCTTC. This gives the protein CASSPGGTYGYTF. The entire variable domain, with the rest obtained from reference TRBV5-6 and TRBJ1-2, is as follows: DAGVTQSPTHLIKTRGQQVTLRCSPKSGHDTVSWYQQALGQGPQFIFQYYEEEERQRGNFPDRFSGHQFPNYSSELNVNALLLGDSALYLCASSPGGTYGYTFGSGTRLTVV.

V usage is TRBV3-1 (or the pseudogene TRBV3-2) and J usage is TRBJ2-7, with 7 bases that match TRBD2. The germline V gene has CDR1 LGHDT and CDR2 YNNKEL (reference sequence). The CDR3 is 15 residues long. The junction had 12 bases not matched to a gene; V was cut back by 4 bases and J by 6 bases. The CDR3 loop reads CASSPGVRLAPEQYF. The CDR3, as DNA: TGTGCCAGCAGCCCCGGGGTAAGACTAGCCCCCGAGCAGTACTTC.

The genes are TRBV7-2 and TRBJ2-2; TRBD2 is a possible D gene (7 bases). Looked up from germline, CDR1 is SGHTA and CDR2 is FQGNSA. The CDR3 contains 16 residues. V was pared by 3 bases and J by 4 bases, with 15 bases between. For the CDR3, the DNA is TGTGCCAGCAGCTTCTCCGGGGGGCAGAGCACCGGGGAGCTGTTTTTT. Translated, it gives CASSFSGGQSTGELFF.

The rearrangement links TRBV19 to TRBJ2-7; 8 nucleotides match TRBD2. CDR1 is LNHDA and CDR2 is SQIVND in the germline V gene (reference sequence). With V trimmed by 1 base and J by 2 bases, 4 bases remained unmatched. CDR3 size: 15 residues. The CDR3 protein is CASSIGPAGAYEQYF. The DNA for the CDR3 is TGTGCCAGTAGTATAGGCCCAGCGGGAGCCTACGAGCAGTACTTC.

The chain uses TRBV4-3 and TRBJ1-2; 7 bases line up with TRBD1. This CDR3 region has 17 residues. V gave up 0 bases and J gave up 0 bases; unmatched junction bases: 7. CDR1 LGHNA and CDR2 YSLEER come from the germline V gene. CDR3 nucleotides: TGCGCCAGCAGCCAAGATCTGGCGCAGGGGGCTAACTATGGCTACACCTTC. It translates to CASSQDLAQGANYGYTF.

This clone is labeled as large. The CDR3 nucleotides are TGTGCCACCTCGAGGGGCACACGAACCTACGAGCAGTACTTC. It codes for CATSRGTRTYEQYF. The chain employs TRBV3-1 (or the pseudogene TRBV3-2) and TRBJ2-7; possibly TRBD1 or TRBD2 for D (5 bases each). V lost 10 bases and J 2 bases, leaving 18 bases between the germline ends. Germline values: CDR1 LGHDT, CDR2 YNNKEL (reference sequence). The CDR3 totals 14 residues.

This clone came up once. The CDR3 loop reads CASSVVGGQETQYF. DNA for the CDR3: TGTGCCAGCAGCGTAGTTGGGGGACAAGAGACCCAGTACTTC. This chain links TRBV9 with TRBJ2-5; either TRBD1 or TRBD2 may supply D (5 bases each). The CDR3 length is 14 residues. The V end was cut by 0 bases, the J end by 2 bases, with 8 bases between. CDR1 is SGDLS and CDR2 is YYNGEE in the germline V gene.

The CDR3 DNA sequence: TGTGCCAGCTCACCTACCGGGAAGCAGACAGCTTTCTTT. This translates into CASSPTGKQTAFF. V gene TRBV18 combines with J gene TRBJ1-1; D unresolved. Looked up from germline, CDR1 is KGHSH and CDR2 is LQKENI. The CDR3 has 13 amino acids. Trimming removed 3 bases from V and 10 bases from J, with 15 bases in between.

The chain combines TRBV20-1 with TRBJ2-7; maybe TRBD1 (5 bases). V shed 3 bases and J shed 2 bases, with 17 bases lying between them. Per the germline V gene, CDR1 is DFQATT and CDR2 is SNEGSKA (reference sequence). This CDR3 has 15 amino acids. CDR3 in DNA: TGCAGTGCTAGTTCGTGGTCTGACAGTCCCTACGAGCAGTACTTC. This sequence encodes CSASSWSDSPYEQYF.

This chain joins TRBV19 and TRBJ1-2, with unresolved D. The V gene lost 3 bases and the J gene lost 7 bases, with 9 bases spanning the gap. The V gene's germline CDR1 is LNHDA and CDR2 SQIVND (reference sequence). The CDR3 length is 12 residues. The DNA for the CDR3 is TGTGCCAGTAGTATGGCGGGGTTTGGCTACACCTTC. Amino acid sequence: CASSMAGFGYTF.